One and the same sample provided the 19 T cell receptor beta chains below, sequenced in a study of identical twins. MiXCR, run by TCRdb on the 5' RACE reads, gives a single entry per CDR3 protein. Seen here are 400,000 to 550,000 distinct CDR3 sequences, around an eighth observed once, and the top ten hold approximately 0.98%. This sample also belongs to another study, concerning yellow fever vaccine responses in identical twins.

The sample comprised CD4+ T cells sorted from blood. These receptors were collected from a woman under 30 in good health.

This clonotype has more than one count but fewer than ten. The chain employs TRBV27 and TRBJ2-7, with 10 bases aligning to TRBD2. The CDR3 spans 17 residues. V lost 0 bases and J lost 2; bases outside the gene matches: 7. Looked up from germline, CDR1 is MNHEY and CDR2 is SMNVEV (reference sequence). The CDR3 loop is CASSLSRTSGRAYEQYF. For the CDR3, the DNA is TGTGCCAGCAGTTTATCGAGGACTAGCGGCAGGGCCTACGAGCAGTACTTC.

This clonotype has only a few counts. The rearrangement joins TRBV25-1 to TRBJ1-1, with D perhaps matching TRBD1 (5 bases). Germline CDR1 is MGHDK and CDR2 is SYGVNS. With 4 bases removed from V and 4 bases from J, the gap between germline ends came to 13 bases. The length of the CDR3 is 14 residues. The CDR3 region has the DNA TGTGCCAGCAGTGTGGAGGTGGGGGGCACTGAAGCTTTCTTT. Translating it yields CASSVEVGGTEAFF.

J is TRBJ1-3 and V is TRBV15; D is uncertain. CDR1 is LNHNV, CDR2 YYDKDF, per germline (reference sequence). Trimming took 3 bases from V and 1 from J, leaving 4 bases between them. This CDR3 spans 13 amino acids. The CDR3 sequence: CATSRGSGNTIYF. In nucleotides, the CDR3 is TGTGCCACCAGCAGGGGTTCTGGAAACACCATATATTTT.

The CDR3 here is CASSTTVPTGELFF. The CDR3 nucleotides are TGTGCCAGCAGTACGACAGTTCCCACCGGGGAGCTGTTTTTT. This chain links TRBV27 with TRBJ2-2; TRBD1 might be the D (5 bases). Deletions cut 5 bases from V and 4 bases from J, with 11 bases between. The CDR3 loop spans 14 amino acids. Germline CDR1 is MNHEY and CDR2 is SMNVEV (reference sequence).

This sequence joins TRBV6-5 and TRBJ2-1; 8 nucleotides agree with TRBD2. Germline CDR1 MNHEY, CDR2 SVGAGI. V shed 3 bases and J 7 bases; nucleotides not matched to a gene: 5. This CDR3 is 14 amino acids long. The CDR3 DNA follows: TGTGCCAGCAGTTATCGGGGGGGCGTTAATGAGCAGTTCTTC. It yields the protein CASSYRGGVNEQFF.

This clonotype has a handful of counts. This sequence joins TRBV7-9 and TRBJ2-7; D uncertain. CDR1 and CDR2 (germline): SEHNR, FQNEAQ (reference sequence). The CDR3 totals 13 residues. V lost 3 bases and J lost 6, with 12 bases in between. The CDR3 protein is CASSFGKAGEQYF. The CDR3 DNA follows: TGTGCCAGCAGCTTTGGGAAAGCCGGCGAGCAGTACTTC.

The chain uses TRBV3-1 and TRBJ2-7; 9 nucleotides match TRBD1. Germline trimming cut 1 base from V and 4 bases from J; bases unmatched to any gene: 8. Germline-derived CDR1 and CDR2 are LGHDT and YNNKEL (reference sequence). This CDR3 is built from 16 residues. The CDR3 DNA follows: TGTGCCAGCAGCCAAGGGACCGGGACAGGGTTGTACGAGCAGTACTTC. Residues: CASSQGTGTGLYEQYF.

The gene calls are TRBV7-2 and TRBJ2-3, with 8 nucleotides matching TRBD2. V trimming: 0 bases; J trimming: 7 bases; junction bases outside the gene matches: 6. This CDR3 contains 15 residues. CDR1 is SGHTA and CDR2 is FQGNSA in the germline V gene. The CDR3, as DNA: TGTGCCAGCAGCTTAGCTCGAGCGGGAGTTAATACGCAGTATTTT. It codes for CASSLARAGVNTQYF.

In nucleotides, the CDR3 is TGTGCCAGTAGTATATGGGCGGGGAGCCCCTTTGAGCAGTTCTTC. It codes for CASSIWAGSPFEQFF. The chain is built from TRBV19 and TRBJ2-1, with a possible D match to TRBD2 (6 bases). The germline gives CDR1 LNHDA, CDR2 SQIVND (reference sequence). Deletions cut 2 bases from V and 9 bases from J, with 17 bases between. CDR3 size: 15 residues.

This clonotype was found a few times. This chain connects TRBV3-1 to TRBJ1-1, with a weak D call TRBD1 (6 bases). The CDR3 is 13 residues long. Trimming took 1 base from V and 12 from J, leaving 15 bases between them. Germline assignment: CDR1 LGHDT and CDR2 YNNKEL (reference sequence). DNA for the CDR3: TGTGCCAGCAGCCAAGCTACAGGGCTCGGGTCTTTCTTT. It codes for CASSQATGLGSFF.

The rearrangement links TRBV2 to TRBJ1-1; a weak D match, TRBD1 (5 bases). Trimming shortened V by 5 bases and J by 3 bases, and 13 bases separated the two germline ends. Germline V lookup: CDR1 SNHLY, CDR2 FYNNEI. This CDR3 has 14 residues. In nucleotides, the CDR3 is TGTGCCAGCAGTACAGGACGGATGGACACTGAAGCTTTCTTT. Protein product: CASSTGRMDTEAFF.

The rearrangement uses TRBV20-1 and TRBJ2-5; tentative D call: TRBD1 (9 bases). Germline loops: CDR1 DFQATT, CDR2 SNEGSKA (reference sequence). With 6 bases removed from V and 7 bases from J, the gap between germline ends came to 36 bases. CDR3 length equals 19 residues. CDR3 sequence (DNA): TGCAGTGCCATAATGGGGACAGGGACCTCGGCGGGGACTAGTGGGACCCAGTACTTC. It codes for CSAIMGTGTSAGTSGTQYF.

Here the CDR3 DNA reads TGTGCCAGCAGCCAAGGGTGGGGACAGAGCTCCTACGAGCAGTACTTC. Amino acids: CASSQGWGQSSYEQYF. The rearrangement joins TRBV4-2 to TRBJ2-7; 7 bases agree with TRBD1. The germline V gene encodes CDR1 LGHNA and CDR2 YNFKEQ. The CDR3 loop spans 16 amino acids. The junction had 6 bases not matched to a gene; V was cut back by 1 base and J by 0 bases.

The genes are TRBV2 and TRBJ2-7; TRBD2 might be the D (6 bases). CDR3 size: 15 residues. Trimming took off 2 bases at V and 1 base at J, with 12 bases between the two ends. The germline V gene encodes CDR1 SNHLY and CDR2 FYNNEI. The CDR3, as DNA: TGTGCCAGCAGTGAACAGCCAGGACTATCCTACGAGCAGTACTTC. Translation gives CASSEQPGLSYEQYF.

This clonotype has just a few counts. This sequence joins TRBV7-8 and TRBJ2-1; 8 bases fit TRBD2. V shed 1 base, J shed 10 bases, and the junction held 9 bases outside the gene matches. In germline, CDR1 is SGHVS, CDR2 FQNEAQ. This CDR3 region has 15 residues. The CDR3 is CASSLVFREGQEQFF. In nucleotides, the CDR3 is TGTGCCAGCAGCTTAGTGTTCCGGGAGGGCCAGGAGCAGTTCTTC.

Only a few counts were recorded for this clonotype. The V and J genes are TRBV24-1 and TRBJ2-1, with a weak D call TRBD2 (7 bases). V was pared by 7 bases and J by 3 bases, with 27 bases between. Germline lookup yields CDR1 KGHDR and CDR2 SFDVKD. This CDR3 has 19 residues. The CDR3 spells CATSQPGRGGGVYYNEQFF. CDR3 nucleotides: TGTGCCACCAGCCAACCCGGACGGGGAGGGGGTGTATACTACAATGAGCAGTTCTTC.

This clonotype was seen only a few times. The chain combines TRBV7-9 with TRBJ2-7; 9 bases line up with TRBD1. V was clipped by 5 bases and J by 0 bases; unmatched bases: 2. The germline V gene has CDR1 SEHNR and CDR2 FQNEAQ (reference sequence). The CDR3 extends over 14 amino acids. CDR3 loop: CASSVGQGSYEQYF. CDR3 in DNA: TGTGCCAGCAGCGTGGGACAGGGCTCCTACGAGCAGTACTTC.

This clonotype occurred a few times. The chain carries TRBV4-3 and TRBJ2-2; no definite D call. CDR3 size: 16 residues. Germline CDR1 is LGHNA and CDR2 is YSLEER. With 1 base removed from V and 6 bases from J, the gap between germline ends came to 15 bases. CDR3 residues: CASSQVFGTVPGELFF. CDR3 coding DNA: TGCGCCAGCAGCCAAGTCTTCGGAACGGTTCCCGGGGAGCTGTTTTTT.

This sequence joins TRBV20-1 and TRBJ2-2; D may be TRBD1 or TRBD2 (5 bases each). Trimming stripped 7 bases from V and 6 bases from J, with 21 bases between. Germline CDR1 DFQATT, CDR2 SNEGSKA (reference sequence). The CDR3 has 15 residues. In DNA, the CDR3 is TGCAGTGTTTCGACCCTCCCTATGGGGGCCGGGGAGCTGTTTTTT. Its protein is CSVSTLPMGAGELFF.